These T cell receptor beta chains were read from a single sample in a study of blood T cell repertoires in COVID-19. The method was immunoSEQ multiplex PCR; TCRdb's version includes in-frame clones alone and lacks a portion of them. The sample has 250,000 to 300,000 clones, over 85% seen once. What was sequenced was peripheral blood. The receptor source for this set is a woman under 40 with COVID-19, enrolled during active disease. CDR3s include the opening cysteine and the closing phenylalanine or tryptophan.

TRBJ2-7 | TRBV2 | CASMTSGGLQALYEQYF
TRBJ1-6 | TRBV6-5 | CASSLTPNSPLHF
TRBJ2-5 | TRBV27 | CASMPGQGLLLGETQYF
TRBJ2-7 | TRBV6-5 | CASSYVRSSYEQYF
TRBJ2-5 | TRBV7-8 | CASSPFRVAGGIETQYF
TRBJ1-4 | TRBV4-1 | CASSQPGLFNEKLFF
TRBJ2-1 | TRBV2 | CASSALGSEQFF
TRBJ2-7 | TRBV24-1 | CATSDGGRLPPYEQYF
TRBJ2-1 | TRBV30 | CAWNQDRAHEQFF
TRBJ1-1 | TRBV19 | CASTPTDRNTEAFF
TRBJ2-1 | TRBV5-6 | CASSSDSFSYNEQFF
TRBJ1-1 | TRBV5-1 | CASSSQGANTEAFF
TRBJ2-3 | TRBV9 | CASNNGLAGAGGKDTQYF
TRBJ2-2 | TRBV4-1 | CASSQDRGRLYGTGELFF
TRBJ1-1 | TRBV5-5 | CASSLRGMNTEAFF
TRBJ2-5 | TRBV18 | CASSPHNSRETQYF
TRBJ1-1 | TRBV6-1 | CASSEPGQGNTEAFF
TRBJ1-2 | TRBV7-6 | CASSLLGRRDPAGYTF